This entry features one T cell receptor (beta chain) sequence. This entry belongs to a study of blood T cell repertoires in COVID-19. Overall study context: Both acute and convalescent COVID-19 samples were obtained from the United States, Italy and Spain. Sources were T cells, B-cell-depleted T cells, or PBMCs; the material itself was cDNA or gDNA.

Authors' data handling: Amplification from reference gene primers served as the basis for estimated nucleated cell counts. Clones were sequenced by immunoSEQ multiplex PCR, and TCRdb holds only the in-frame ones, with some missing. V and J calls and clone size are as listed in that table; D and trimming were resolved from the DNA. The sample contains roughly 240,000 clones, around 86% of which appear only once. This receptor was identified in a man aged 18 to 30 with active or convalescent COVID-19. Sequenced input: peripheral blood.

The CDR3 spells CASSPGRFVETQYF. The CDR3, as DNA: TGTGCCAGTAGCCCAGGGAGGTTTGTGGAGACCCAGTACTTC. The V gene is TRBV19, the J gene TRBJ2-5; TRBD2 might be the D (6 bases). The CDR3 has 14 amino acids. Germline V CDR1 and CDR2: LNHDA, SQIVND (reference sequence). V gave up 6 bases and J gave up 5 bases, with 16 bases separating them.